The clone carrying this T cell receptor (beta chain) has ten or more counts. CDR3 length: 15 amino acids. Trimming pared 1 base from V and 1 base from J, leaving 9 bases between. Germline loops: CDR1 SGHNT, CDR2 YYREEE (reference sequence). The data belong to a study of blood T cell repertoires in COVID-19. Study information: COVID-19 samples from acute and convalescent phases originated in the United States, Italy and Spain.

Authors' analysis steps: Estimation of nucleated cell counts relied on the amplification of reference gene primers. Generated by immunoSEQ multiplex PCR, the TCRdb table keeps only in-frame clones and is missing some. V and J calls and clone size are copied from that table; D and trimming were computed from the DNA. The sample lists over 85,000 clones, 84% occurring once. The chain carries TRBV5-4 and TRBJ2-4, with D tentatively TRBD1 (6 bases). The specimen was peripheral blood. This TCR derives from a man aged 35-49 years with active or convalescent COVID-19. This CDR3 is CASSLWGPAKNIQYF. The CDR3 region has the DNA TGTGCCAGCAGCTTGTGGGGGCCGGCCAAAAACATTCAGTACTTC. The full variable domain, with the rest looked up from reference TRBV5-4 and TRBJ2-4, is ETGVTQSPTHLIKTRGQQVTLRCSSQSGHNTVSWYQQALGQGPQFIFQYYREEENGRGNFPPRFSGLQFPNYSSELNVNALELDDSALYLCASSLWGPAKNIQYFGAGTRLSVL.